Reported below is one T cell receptor beta chain. This entry belongs to a study of PD-L1 blockade in urothelial cancer. Study-wide background: The patients' atezolizumab therapy, 1,200 mg intravenously every 3 weeks, started in about 2014. Earlier, patients had received 0 to 3 chemotherapy regimens. Blood-derived samples held a median 141,255 T cells.

Sequencing used immunoSEQ multiplex PCR; TCRdb keeps in-frame clones, though not all of them. The sample includes 60,000 to 80,000 clones, more than 70% of them seen just once. Time point described: peripheral blood 6 weeks after treatment start. This sample comprised PBMCs, obtained around atezolizumab (anti-PD-L1) treatment. This TCR came from a man between 60 and 75 years old with urothelial cancer.

The CDR3 reads CASSQPWGTGAISGNTIYF. The DNA of the CDR3 is TGTGCCAGCAGCCAACCGTGGGGGACAGGGGCTATATCTGGAAACACCATATATTTT. The rearrangement joins TRBV7-2 to TRBJ1-3; TRBD1 agrees at 10 bases. CDR3 length: 19 residues. J lost 1 base, V lost 5 bases, and 14 bases had no gene match. The germline gives CDR1 SGHTA, CDR2 FQGNSA. Filled out from reference TRBV7-2 and TRBJ1-3, the complete variable domain reads GAGVSQSPSNKVTEKGKDVELRCDPISGHTALYWYRQSLGQGLEFLIYFQGNSAPDKSGLPSDRFSAERTGGSVSTLTIQRTQQEDSAVYLCASSQPWGTGAISGNTIYFGEGSWLTVV.